This TCR beta chain is drawn from a study of cytotoxic CD8 clonotypes in ibrutinib-treated CLL. The CDR3 has 15 residues. The V gene end was trimmed by 6 bases and the J gene end by 6 bases; junction bases not matched to a gene: 8. In germline, CDR1 is MNHEY, CDR2 SMNVEV (reference sequence). To note about this clone: Its antigen is unidentified.

A 1 in 200,000 to 1 in 1 million T cell depth was the sequencing target. Produced via immunoSEQ multiplex PCR; TCRdb's table is partial and in-frame only. The table includes roughly 13,000 clones, approximately 52% detected once. Study-level findings and limits: Contraction or stability on treatment was seen for public clonotypes, which were uncommon.

Library input was 1.5 to 2 micrograms of DNA from cryopreserved PBMCs. The receptor was isolated from a human donor with chronic lymphocytic leukemia. The source material was PBMCs, sampled at an approximately 22-month disease-progression time point, from a patient treated with ibrutinib. The gene calls are TRBV27 and TRBJ1-5; 10 bases are a match to TRBD1. The CDR3, as DNA: TGTGCCAGCAGCGAAGGGGGGACAGGGGTTCAGCCCCAGCATTTT. This codes for CASSEGGTGVQPQHF.